The 18 T cell receptor beta chains presented below share a single source sample, sequenced in a study of CD8 T cells in ankylosing spondylitis listed by TCRdb under 2017. Receptor libraries were prepared by 5' RACE. This sample was sequenced with an Illumina HiSeq 2500. Through fastp at Q25 and MiXCR, TCRdb rebuilt clones from the public reads, retaining in-frame beta chains. Rows with one shared CDR3 protein collapse into an entry with the most common genes and DNA. Present in this sample are a few hundred thousand distinct CDR3 sequences, 20% of which were seen just once. The ten largest clonotypes hold around 14% of the sample. The sample consisted of blood, either unsorted or a sorted T cell fraction (not recorded which). These TCRs come from a male donor with ankylosing spondylitis or in good health (not recorded which).

The rearrangement joins TRBV28 to TRBJ2-3; a possible D gene is TRBD1 (5 bases). The ends were cut back, 5 bases at V and 1 base at J, with 10 bases in the middle. Germline V lookup: CDR1 MDHEN, CDR2 SYDVKM. The CDR3 is made up of 14 amino acids. The CDR3, as DNA: TGTGCCAGCAGTACACAGGTGCGCACAGATACGCAGTATTTT. Protein sequence: CASSTQVRTDTQYF.

This clonotype has only a few counts. V gene TRBV7-9 combines with J gene TRBJ2-7, with 7 bases identical to TRBD1. This CDR3 region has 16 residues. J lost 0 bases, V lost 3 bases, and 8 bases had no gene match. Looked up from germline, CDR1 is SEHNR and CDR2 is FQNEAQ (reference sequence). The CDR3 sequence is CASSLWTGLSSYEQYF. CDR3 DNA sequence: TGTGCCAGCAGCTTGTGGACAGGTCTAAGCTCCTACGAGCAGTACTTC.

This clonotype was observed a handful of times. The J gene is TRBJ2-3, the V gene TRBV5-6; D is possibly TRBD2 (6 bases). Germline V gives CDR1 SGHDT, CDR2 YYEEEE. Trimming cost V 1 base and J 2 bases, with 20 bases left between them. The CDR3 has 18 residues. As DNA, the CDR3 is TGTGCCAGCAGCTTGTTCGTCAGGCGGGGCCCTTTCACAGATACGCAGTATTTT. Amino acid sequence: CASSLFVRRGPFTDTQYF.

This clonotype showed up many times. This chain connects TRBV12-3 or TRBV12-4 to TRBJ2-7; a possible D gene is TRBD1 (6 bases). V lost 3 bases to trimming and J lost 6 bases, with 15 bases between them. This CDR3 contains 14 residues. This CDR3 reads CASSFTGPDGEQYF. The CDR3 DNA reads TGTGCCAGCAGTTTTACAGGGCCAGACGGCGAGCAGTACTTC.

Only a few counts were recorded for this clonotype. V and J are TRBV15 and TRBJ2-3, with TRBD2 matching 7 bases. Trimming took 3 bases from V and 2 from J; bases not matched to a gene: 5. Germline lookup yields CDR1 LNHNV and CDR2 YYDKDF (reference sequence). The CDR3 totals 15 residues. The CDR3 sequence: CATSSGSGDTDTQYF. The CDR3 DNA is TGTGCCACCAGCAGTGGAAGCGGGGACACAGATACGCAGTATTTT.

This clonotype was seen a handful of times. V and J are TRBV28 and TRBJ2-7; 7 bases fit TRBD1. CDR3 size: 14 residues. CDR1 and CDR2 from the germline V gene are MDHEN and SYDVKM. Trimming at V came to 8 bases and at J to 6 bases, leaving 13 bases not matched to a gene. This CDR3 reads CASSPPAGGGEQYF. The CDR3, as DNA: TGTGCCAGCTCCCCCCCGGCAGGGGGTGGCGAGCAGTACTTC.

V gene TRBV19 combines with J gene TRBJ2-7; 7 bases align to TRBD1. J lost 2 bases, V lost 4 bases, and 11 bases had no gene match. The CDR3 runs to 16 residues. CDR1 and CDR2 (germline): LNHDA, SQIVND (reference sequence). DNA of the CDR3: TGTGCCAGTAGTACAATCTGGGGACAGTATCCCTACGAGCAGTACTTC. Translation: CASSTIWGQYPYEQYF.

This chain joins TRBV27 and TRBJ2-7; D is uncertain. In germline, CDR1 is MNHEY, CDR2 SMNVEV (reference sequence). V was trimmed by 3 bases and J by 3 bases, leaving 12 bases between them. The CDR3 is 14 amino acids. The CDR3 protein is CASSFSGGIYEQYF. In DNA, the CDR3 is TGTGCCAGCAGTTTTTCGGGCGGAATCTACGAGCAGTACTTC.

This clonotype showed up just a few times. This chain links TRBV4-2 with TRBJ2-1; TRBD2 is a possible D gene (6 bases). Deletions cut 0 bases from V and 6 bases from J, with 18 bases between. The length of the CDR3 is 17 residues. Germline lookup yields CDR1 LGHNA and CDR2 YNFKEQ. Here the CDR3 reads CASSQDGTDAGSNEQFF. The CDR3, as DNA: TGTGCCAGCAGCCAAGATGGGACGGATGCGGGGTCCAATGAGCAGTTCTTC.

Here the CDR3 DNA reads TGTGCCAGCAGTGGATCCAAACTACACAATGAGCAGTTCTTC. This encodes CASSGSKLHNEQFF. The chain carries TRBV2 and TRBJ2-1; D unresolved. CDR3 size: 14 residues. Trimming removed 4 bases from V and 5 bases from J, with 12 bases in between. Germline V gene sequence: CDR1 SNHLY, CDR2 FYNNEI.

CDR3 sequence (DNA): TGCAGTGCTAGGCCCCTCCGGGACAGAGATTACGAGCAGTACTTC. Its protein product is CSARPLRDRDYEQYF. The rearrangement uses TRBV20-1 and TRBJ2-7, with TRBD1 identical over 7 bases. V shed 3 bases and J 4 bases; nucleotides not matched to a gene: 12. This CDR3 is built from 15 residues. Germline values: CDR1 DFQATT, CDR2 SNEGSKA (reference sequence).

This clonotype turned up a few times. The rearrangement uses TRBV10-3 and TRBJ1-2, with TRBD1 as a possible D gene (5 bases). Germline values: CDR1 ENHRY, CDR2 SYGVKD. Trimming took off 7 bases at V and 4 bases at J, with 13 bases between the two ends. CDR3 size: 13 residues. The CDR3, as DNA: TGTGCCATCACCGACCAGGGTCTCTATGGCTACACCTTC. Translation gives CAITDQGLYGYTF.

The gene calls are TRBV7-9 and TRBJ2-3; the D is unclear. CDR3 length: 14 amino acids. Germline V gene sequence: CDR1 SEHNR, CDR2 FQNEAQ (reference sequence). V lost 3 bases and J lost 0, with 7 bases in between. The CDR3 DNA is TGTGCCAGCAGCTTTTTTGGGAGCACAGATACGCAGTATTTT. Translation gives CASSFFGSTDTQYF.

The V and J genes are TRBV4-1 and TRBJ2-1, with 8 bases fitting TRBD1. Germline V gene lookup returns CDR1 MGHRA and CDR2 YSYEKL. This CDR3 has 15 amino acids. Trimming at V came to 4 bases and at J to 4 bases, leaving 6 bases not matched to a gene. DNA of the CDR3: TGCGCCAGCAGCCCGGGACAGGACCTGTACAATGAGCAGTTCTTC. Its translation is CASSPGQDLYNEQFF.

Turning to this clonotype: Mismatch with germline at one junction end may stem from a read error. For the CDR3, the DNA is TGTGTCAGCAGCCACCTCGGAGAGCAGTTCTTC. Its protein is CVSSHLGEQFF. The chain carries TRBV6-2 or TRBV6-3 and TRBJ2-1; D unclear. The V gene's germline CDR1 is MNHEY and CDR2 SVGEGT. The CDR3 has 11 amino acids.

This clonotype was seen more than once but under ten times. This chain joins TRBV12-3 or TRBV12-4 and TRBJ2-7, with 9 bases aligning to TRBD1. This CDR3 comprises 16 residues. V was clipped by 1 base and J by 3 bases; unmatched bases: 7. The CDR3 DNA reads TGTGCCAGCAGTTTAGACGGGGACAGGGCAATCTACGAGCAGTACTTC. Translated, it gives CASSLDGDRAIYEQYF.

This clonotype was recorded many times. V is TRBV20-1 and J is TRBJ2-7; D ambiguous. CDR1 is DFQATT and CDR2 is SNEGSKA in the germline V gene (reference sequence). The CDR3 is 9 amino acids. Trimming took off 6 bases at V and 8 bases at J, with 8 bases between the two ends. CDR3 sequence: CSAGFQQYF. The DNA of the CDR3 is TGCAGTGCCGGCTTTCAGCAGTACTTC.

The rearrangement links TRBV10-2 to TRBJ2-7; 8 bases agree with TRBD2. Germline assignment: CDR1 WSHSY and CDR2 SAAADI. This CDR3 contains 16 residues. The ends lost 3 bases at V and 5 bases at J; junction bases unmatched: 12. For the CDR3, the DNA is TGCGCCAGCAGTGACCCGGGCGGGGGGCTTTGGGACGAGCAGTACTTC. Translating it yields CASSDPGGGLWDEQYF.